This T cell receptor (beta chain) was obtained from a study of Ad26.COV2.S vaccination and SARS-CoV-2 variants. The data were produced by immunoSEQ multiplex PCR, yet TCRdb's version contains in-frame clones alone and is incomplete. The sample lists tens of thousands of clones; roughly 84% were seen once. Trimming took 2 bases from V and 10 from J, leaving 16 bases between them. CDR1 is MDHEN, CDR2 SYDVKM, per germline. The CDR3 has 14 amino acids. A note on this clone: The antigen is undetermined.

Overall study findings and caveats: Whether participants received vaccine or placebo, their non-spike TCR breadth was similar. Vaccine recipients surpassed placebo recipients in spike-specific TCR breadth. Estimates derived from TCR breadth and depth analyses may have underestimated total T cell responses. Responses of spike-specific T cells (both CD8+ and CD4+) reportedly showed substantial breadth after vaccination.

The chain joins TRBV28 to TRBJ2-3; unclear D gene. This TCR was recovered from a human donor who had recovered from COVID-19. The sequences come from peripheral blood, collected after recovery from COVID-19. CDR3 sequence: CASSLLRTVPSQYF. Here the CDR3 DNA reads TGTGCCAGCAGTTTACTTCGGACGGTCCCATCGCAGTATTTT.